This is a list of T cell receptor beta chains from one sample in a study of T cell responses to AZD1222 COVID-19 vaccine. The data were produced by immunoSEQ multiplex PCR, yet TCRdb's version contains in-frame clones alone and is incomplete. This table has roughly 97,000 clones, more than 85% appearing once. Sequenced here: peripheral blood, sampled on day 0 of AZD1222 vaccination. The receptors originated from an adult in good health. The CDR3 runs from the conserved cysteine through the conserved F or W. A D gene is named only where the DNA matches it firmly. For some rows the clone size is stated as once, few or many, or as a class when expanded; others skip it.

j_call	v_call	d_call	cdr3_length	clone_size	cdr3_aa	cdr3_nt
TRBJ1-2	TRBV6-5	NA	13	once	CASTPVDRYGYTF	TGTGCCAGCACCCCGGTCGATAGATATGGCTACACCTTC
TRBJ1-1	TRBV2	NA	13	once	CASSGQGNTEAFF	TGTGCCAGCAGTGGCCAGGGGAACACTGAAGCTTTCTTT
TRBJ2-5	TRBV4-3	NA	15	NA	CASSPGRQSAETQYF	TGCGCCAGCAGCCCGGGACGGCAATCCGCAGAGACCCAGTACTTC
TRBJ2-1	TRBV7-8	NA	15	NA	CASSRHPGAGNEQFF	TGTGCCAGCAGCAGACACCCCGGGGCGGGTAATGAGCAGTTCTTC
TRBJ1-6	TRBV30	NA	12	NA	CAWSSDRRLLHF	TGTGCCTGGAGTTCGGACCGCCGTCTCCTCCACTTT
TRBJ1-6	TRBV7-9	NA	14	NA	CASSLWGGDSPLHF	TGTGCCAGCAGCTTGTGGGGGGGTGATTCACCCCTCCACTTT
TRBJ1-2	TRBV7-2	NA	12	once	CASSLQNYGYTF	TGTGCCAGCAGCTTACAGAACTATGGCTACACCTTC
TRBJ2-3	TRBV4-2	TRBD2	16	NA	CASSQEKLAGVDTQYF	TGTGCCAGCAGCCAGGAAAAACTAGCGGGAGTTGATACGCAGTATTTT
TRBJ2-5	TRBV6-1	NA	13	NA	CASSYRLEETQYF	TGTGCCAGCAGTTATCGACTGGAAGAGACCCAGTACTTC
TRBJ2-7	TRBV7-2	NA	16	NA	CASSSDSREIFYEQYF	TGTGCCAGCAGCTCGGACAGCCGGGAGATCTTCTACGAGCAGTACTTC
TRBJ2-1	TRBV6-5	TRBD2	13	NA	CASSYRLAGEQFF	TGTGCCAGCAGTTATCGGCTAGCGGGTGAGCAGTTCTTC
TRBJ2-6	TRBV6-4	NA	16	NA	CASSPGVDSGANVLTF	TGTGCCAGCAGCCCCGGGGTAGACTCTGGGGCCAACGTCCTGACTTTC
TRBJ2-2	TRBV7-7	NA	14	few	CASSPSQNTGELFF	TGTGCTAGCAGCCCTAGTCAGAACACCGGGGAGCTGTTTTTT
TRBJ2-7	TRBV5-1	NA	12	NA	CASSLRGYEQYF	TGCGCCAGCAGCTTGAGGGGATACGAGCAGTACTTC
TRBJ1-6	TRBV10-2	NA	11	NA	CASSETSPLHF	TGCGCCAGCAGTGAGACTTCACCCCTCCACTTT
TRBJ1-1	TRBV23-1	TRBD1	17	NA	CASSLSRDRGPHTEAFF	TGCGCCAGCAGTCTTTCCCGGGACAGGGGGCCCCACACTGAAGCTTTCTTT
TRBJ1-2	TRBV6-5	NA	15	NA	CASSYSDAGDYGYTF	TGTGCCAGCAGTTACTCCGACGCTGGAGACTATGGCTACACCTTC
TRBJ2-7	TRBV6-2/TRBV6-3	TRBD1	18	NA	CASSSRTGGSGTAYEQYF	TGTGCCAGCAGTTCGAGGACAGGGGGCTCCGGTACGGCGTACGAGCAGTACTTC
TRBJ2-1	TRBV5-1	NA	13	NA	CASSLYDLNEQFF	TGCGCCAGCAGCTTGTACGACCTCAATGAGCAGTTCTTC
TRBJ1-5	TRBV28	NA	15	NA	CASSSGGYSNQPQHF	TGTGCCAGCAGTTCAGGCGGGTATAGCAATCAGCCCCAGCATTTT
TRBJ2-7	TRBV11-3	TRBD1	13	NA	CASSSYRGYEQYF	TGTGCCAGCAGCTCGTACAGGGGCTACGAGCAGTACTTC
TRBJ2-5	TRBV3-1/TRBV3-2	NA	11	NA	CASRRVETQYF	TGTGCCAGCAGGCGGGTGGAGACCCAGTACTTC
TRBJ2-1	TRBV18	NA	14	NA	CASSPGGKENEQFF	TGTGCCAGCTCACCTGGAGGAAAGGAGAATGAGCAGTTCTTC
TRBJ2-7	TRBV5-6	TRBD1	15	once	CASSFSGTGPYEQYF	TGTGCCAGCAGCTTCTCTGGGACAGGGCCCTACGAGCAGTACTTC
TRBJ1-6	TRBV3-1/TRBV3-2	NA	14	NA	CASSQRVGNSPLHF	TGTGCCAGCAGCCAAAGGGTCGGGAATTCACCCCTCCACTTT
TRBJ2-3	TRBV10-2	NA	12	NA	CASRLGTDTQYF	TGCGCCAGCCGCCTAGGAACAGATACGCAGTATTTT
TRBJ1-3	TRBV5-8	NA	12	NA	CASTPGDGTIYF	TGTGCCAGCACCCCCGGAGATGGCACCATATATTTT
TRBJ2-1	TRBV27	TRBD2	16	NA	CASSPTPGLAGHEQFF	TGTGCCAGCAGTCCCACACCGGGACTAGCGGGCCATGAGCAGTTCTTC
TRBJ1-3	TRBV12-5	NA	15	NA	CASGRQGSSGNTIYF	TGTGCTAGTGGCCGCCAGGGCAGCTCTGGAAACACCATATATTTT
TRBJ2-3	TRBV7-3	TRBD1	15	NA	CASSWTGGATDTQYF	TGTGCCAGCAGTTGGACAGGGGGCGCGACAGATACGCAGTATTTT
TRBJ1-2	TRBV6-5	NA	14	NA	CASSPPGRNYGYTF	TGTGCCAGCAGTCCCCCCGGACGAAACTATGGCTACACCTTC
TRBJ2-3	TRBV4-1	TRBD2	15	NA	CASSPQAGFTDTQYF	TGCGCCAGCAGCCCCCAAGCGGGATTCACAGATACGCAGTATTTT
TRBJ1-2	TRBV29-1	NA	13	NA	CSVDPDTAPGYTF	TGCAGCGTTGACCCGGACACAGCTCCGGGCTACACCTTC
TRBJ2-3	TRBV4-2	TRBD2	14	NA	CASTLAGGTDTQYF	TGTGCCAGCACCCTAGCGGGAGGCACAGATACGCAGTATTTT
TRBJ1-5	TRBV19	NA	14	NA	CASSEGRENQPQHF	TGTGCCAGCTCAGAGGGAAGAGAAAATCAGCCCCAGCATTTT
TRBJ1-2	TRBV7-9	NA	14	few	CASSLSSNNYGYTF	TGTGCCAGCAGCTTATCGTCGAATAACTATGGCTACACCTTC
TRBJ1-6	TRBV30	NA	13	NA	CAWSVRGESPLHF	TGTGCCTGGAGTGTAAGGGGCGAGTCACCCCTCCACTTT
TRBJ1-2	TRBV30	NA	11	NA	CAWSYIYGYTF	TGTGCCTGGAGTTACATCTATGGCTACACCTTC
TRBJ2-3	TRBV7-2	NA	14	NA	CASSLMETTDTQYF	TGTGCCAGCAGCTTAATGGAGACAACAGATACGCAGTATTTT
TRBJ1-3	TRBV5-1	TRBD1	16	NA	CASSPRTGGGGNTIYF	TGCGCCAGCAGCCCGCGGACAGGGGGAGGTGGAAACACCATATATTTT
TRBJ1-4	TRBV10-3	TRBD1	16	NA	CAISESKGQRNEKLFF	TGTGCCATCAGTGAGTCGAAGGGACAGAGGAATGAAAAACTGTTTTTT
TRBJ2-7	TRBV18	NA	14	NA	CASSPRDTSYEQYF	TGTGCCAGCTCACCCCGGGACACTTCCTACGAGCAGTACTTC
TRBJ2-7	TRBV19	NA	14	once	CASSARGLSYEQYF	TGTGCCAGTAGTGCGCGGGGACTGTCCTACGAGCAGTACTTC
TRBJ2-2	TRBV7-3	TRBD2	16	NA	CASSIYSGGNTGELFF	TGTGCCAGCAGCATATATAGCGGGGGGAACACCGGGGAGCTGTTTTTT
TRBJ2-5	TRBV4-1	NA	16	NA	CASSQDRTPGGETQYF	TGCGCCAGCAGCCAAGATAGGACTCCGGGTGGGGAGACCCAGTACTTC
TRBJ1-1	TRBV18	TRBD1	13	NA	CASSRDRNTEAFF	TGTGCCAGCTCACGGGACAGGAACACTGAAGCTTTCTTT
TRBJ2-7	TRBV4-2	NA	16	NA	CASSQESDESSYEQYF	TGTGCCAGCAGCCAAGAGAGCGACGAGAGCTCCTACGAGCAGTACTTC
TRBJ1-3	TRBV7-8	NA	17	NA	CASSLARIGVSGNTIYF	TGTGCCAGCAGCTTAGCGCGTATTGGGGTTTCAGGAAACACCATATATTTT
TRBJ2-7	TRBV6-5	TRBD1	15	NA	CASSYSGTGVDEQYF	TGTGCCAGCAGTTACTCCGGGACAGGGGTCGACGAGCAGTACTTC
TRBJ1-1	TRBV28	TRBD1	13	NA	CATKLQGFTEAFF	TGTGCCACCAAATTACAGGGGTTCACTGAAGCTTTCTTT
TRBJ2-7	TRBV5-6	NA	15	NA	CASSLAREGNYEQYF	TGTGCCAGCAGCCTTGCTAGGGAAGGAAACTACGAGCAGTACTTC
TRBJ2-2	TRBV7-2	TRBD2	14	NA	CAGSKGLNTGELFF	TGTGCCGGATCTAAGGGACTAAACACCGGGGAGCTGTTTTTT
TRBJ2-7	TRBV6-5	NA	16	NA	CASSYSQQESSYEQYF	TGTGCCAGCAGTTACTCGCAGCAGGAGAGCTCCTACGAGCAGTACTTC